There are many counts of the clone carrying this T cell receptor beta chain. Unique molecular identifiers featured in how the TCRbeta library was prepared. MiXCR was run by TCRdb on the PCR reads, yielding one entry per CDR3 protein. The table shows some 240,000 distinct CDR3 sequences, with roughly a tenth occurring only once. From germline, CDR1 is MNHEY and CDR2 SVGEGT. V trimming: 2 bases; J trimming: 3 bases; junction bases outside the gene matches: 9. CDR3 length: 16 residues. The entry originates in a study of T-cell reconstitution after alpha-beta-depleted transplantation in children. The sequencing here drew on PBMCs from the stem cell graft donor, taken from the stem cell graft. This chain connects TRBV6-2 or TRBV6-3 to TRBJ1-2; TRBD1 agrees at 7 bases. This receptor was identified in a human donor who donated a stem cell graft to a child with SCID. The CDR3 region is CASSYGRQGGYYGYTF. CDR3 in DNA: TGTGCCAGCAGTTACGGACGACAGGGAGGCTACTATGGCTACACCTTC.